This record looks at one T cell receptor (beta chain) sequence and its context. This sample is part of a study of blood T cell repertoires in COVID-19. Study information: Samples of COVID-19 (acute and convalescent) were obtained from the United States, Italy and Spain.

How the authors handled the data: Amplifying reference gene primers gave estimates of nucleated cell counts. TCRdb's copy holds only in-frame clones and misses some; the assay was immunoSEQ multiplex PCR. D and trimming come from the DNA, and the V and J calls and clone size come from that table. In the table there are about 200,000 clones, less than 85% of which are singletons. The sequencing input was peripheral blood. The source is a woman between 65 and 79 years old with acute or convalescent COVID-19.

The CDR3 DNA follows: TGCAGCGTTGATACTACAGGGAGCGGGGAGCTGTTTTTT. It codes for CSVDTTGSGELFF. V and J are TRBV29-1 and TRBJ2-2, with D perhaps matching TRBD1 (6 bases). CDR1 SQVTM and CDR2 ANQGSEA come from the germline V gene. V dropped 3 bases and J dropped 7 bases, with 12 bases sitting between them. CDR3 length equals 13 residues.